This TCR beta chain is from a study of T-cell reconstitution after alpha-beta-depleted transplantation in children (dated by TCRdb to the mid-2010s). General notes on the study: The study quantitatively tracked T-cell immune reconstitution after TCRalphabeta/CD19-depleted allogeneic hematopoietic cell transplantation in children using TCR repertoire profiling.

In light of the paper, this sample's treatment or condition label describes: allogeneic hematopoietic cell transplantation with graft depleted of TCRalphabeta T cells and CD19 B cells. The transplant recipients were children given TCRalphabeta/CD19-depleted allogeneic hematopoietic cell grafts. Libraries were made using PCR. The sample was run on an Illumina HiSeq 2500. TCR library preparation used molecular barcoding, with unique molecular identifiers applied to normalize quantification of the TCRbeta repertoire. The public reads were reanalyzed by TCRdb: fastp trimming at Q25, MiXCR alignment, in-frame beta chains only. Records with the same CDR3 protein are collapsed into one entry carrying the most frequent genes and DNA. In all, the sample holds under 250,000 distinct CDR3 sequences, and 6.6% of those were seen once. Of the sample, about 5.9% is held by the ten largest clones. The germline V gene encodes CDR1 SGHRS and CDR2 YFSETQ. The CDR3 goes from the cysteine to the phenylalanine over 15 residues. Solely the CDR3 DNA is kept, with 45 bases framed from the first base. The trim is 0 bases for V and 4 bases for J, with a gap of 11 bases between the germline ends.

What the work shows at the level of the full study, not this receptor alone: About two months after transplant, the apparently early recovery of alphabetaT-cell counts reportedly depended on just several hundred clones that had expanded rapidly and came from non-depleted graft cells. The frequencies of hyperexpanded clones fell over the following months, and after one year, T-cell counts and TCRbeta diversity were mostly attributed to newly produced T cells. In some patients, high TCRbeta diversity at day 60 was attributed to recipient T cells and intrathymic progenitors that had survived conditioning.

This clonotype has just a few counts. The specificity of this receptor is unknown. No much larger clonotype is one base removed from it; base qualities were not supplied. Sequenced material: PBMCs, taken before TCRalphabeta/CD19-depleted stem cell transplant. The rearrangement combines TRBV5-1 with TRBJ2-1; the best D guess is TRBD2, with 6 bases matching. The clonotype was recovered from a boy younger than 10 with acute lymphoblastic leukemia, due to receive a stem cell transplant. Read as DNA, the sequence is TGCGCCAGCAGCTTGGCGGGAGAGACATACAATGAGCAGTTCTTC. Its protein product is CASSLAGETYNEQFF.